This paragraph covers one T cell receptor (beta chain) sequence. This sample was included in a study of blood T cell repertoires in COVID-19. The CDR3 spans 16 residues. The J segment lost 5 bases and the V segment lost 0 bases, leaving 6 bases of the junction unmatched. Per germline, CDR1 MNHNS and CDR2 SASEGT. Libraries were prepared by immunoSEQ multiplex PCR; TCRdb keeps only in-frame clonotypes and omits some of them. The table lists around 90,000 clones, roughly 87% of them singletons. The sequencing sample was made of peripheral blood. This TCR came from a male donor with acute or convalescent COVID-19. The chain is built from TRBV6-1 and TRBJ1-4; TRBD1 matches 7 bases. The CDR3 region is CASSEATGQANEKLFF. The CDR3 DNA is TGTGCCAGCAGTGAAGCGACAGGACAGGCCAATGAAAAACTGTTTTTT.